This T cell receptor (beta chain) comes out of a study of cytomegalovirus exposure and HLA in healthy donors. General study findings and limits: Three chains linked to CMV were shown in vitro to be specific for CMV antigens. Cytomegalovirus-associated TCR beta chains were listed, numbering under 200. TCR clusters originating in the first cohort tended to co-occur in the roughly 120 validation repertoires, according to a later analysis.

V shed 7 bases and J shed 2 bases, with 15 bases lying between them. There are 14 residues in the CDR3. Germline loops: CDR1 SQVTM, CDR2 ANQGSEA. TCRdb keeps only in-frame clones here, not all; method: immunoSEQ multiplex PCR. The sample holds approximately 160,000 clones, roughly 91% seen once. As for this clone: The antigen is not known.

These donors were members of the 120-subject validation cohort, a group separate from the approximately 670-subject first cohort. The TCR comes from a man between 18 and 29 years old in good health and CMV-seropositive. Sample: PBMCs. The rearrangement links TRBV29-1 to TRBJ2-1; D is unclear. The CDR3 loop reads CSASRLITYNEQFF. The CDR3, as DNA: TGCAGCGCTTCCCGACTCATAACCTACAATGAGCAGTTCTTC.